This T cell receptor beta chain derives from a study of blood T cell repertoires in COVID-19. Study information: Sites across the United States, Italy and Spain contributed samples from acute and convalescent COVID-19.

Only in-frame clones appear in the TCRdb table, and some are missing; sequencing was by immunoSEQ multiplex PCR. The sample has 200,000 to 250,000 clones, 86% seen once. Losses at the gene ends were 2 bases for V and 10 bases for J; bases not matched to a gene: 8. Germline CDR1 reads MNHEY; CDR2 reads SVGAGI. The length of the CDR3 is 15 residues. What was sequenced was peripheral blood. This sequence originates from a man aged 80 or over with acute or convalescent COVID-19. The chain joins TRBV6-5 to TRBJ1-5; 10 nucleotides line up with TRBD1. CDR3 coding DNA: TGTGCCAGCAGTTACGGACGGACAGGGGGAGGACCCCAGCATTTT. This sequence encodes CASSYGRTGGGPQHF.